This entry lists 17 T cell receptor beta chains sequenced from one sample in a study of radiation and T cells in renal cell carcinoma. TCRdb keeps only in-frame clones here, not all; method: immunoSEQ multiplex PCR. Of some 14,000 clones listed, roughly 50% are singletons. Treatment specified: treatment-naive control, cytoreductive nephrectomy. The sample was tumor tissue, taken from a patient whose treatment was nephrectomy without radiotherapy. Receptor source: a man aged 50 to 60 with renal cell carcinoma.

The rearrangement links TRBV7-9 to TRBJ2-5; the D gene could be TRBD1 or TRBD2 (5 bases each). Germline CDR1 and CDR2: SEHNR and FQNEAQ (reference sequence). The CDR3 has 16 amino acids. Trimming stripped 5 bases from V and 5 bases from J, with 21 bases between. DNA for the CDR3: TGTGCCAGCAGCCCGCCTAGCCTGGGGTCAGGGGAGACCCAGTACTTC. Translating gives CASSPPSLGSGETQYF.

V and J are TRBV6-4 and TRBJ1-1; D remains unclear. Germline-derived CDR1 and CDR2 are MRHNA and SNTAGT. The CDR3 runs to 15 residues. Trimming stripped 1 base from V and 1 base from J, with 10 bases between. The CDR3 DNA follows: TGTGCCAGCAGTGACTATGGACGGAAGAACACTGAAGCTTTCTTT. This sequence encodes CASSDYGRKNTEAFF.

The V call is TRBV7-8, the J call TRBJ2-1; the D gene is possibly TRBD2 (5 bases). Trimming removed 5 bases at V and 2 bases at J, with 13 bases between. The CDR3 runs to 15 residues. Germline-derived CDR1 and CDR2 are SGHVS and FQNEAQ. CDR3 in amino acids: CASSRGLDAYNEQFF. Written as DNA, the CDR3 is TGTGCCAGCAGCCGAGGACTGGATGCCTACAATGAGCAGTTCTTC.

V gene TRBV28 combines with J gene TRBJ2-7, with TRBD1 matching over 12 bases. The CDR3 is 16 residues long. V lost 5 bases and J lost 5; bases outside the gene matches: 10. Germline assignment: CDR1 MDHEN and CDR2 SYDVKM. The CDR3 DNA reads TGTGCCAGCAGTCTCCTTCCGGGACAGGGGGCCCACGAGCAGTACTTC. This sequence encodes CASSLLPGQGAHEQYF.

In this sample, this clone turned up once. The genes are TRBV4-2 and TRBJ2-3; D is possibly TRBD1 (7 bases). V was trimmed by 3 bases and J by 5 bases, leaving 18 bases between them. Germline values: CDR1 LGHNA, CDR2 YNFKEQ. The CDR3 sequence is 16 residues long. CDR3 in amino acids: CASSQSQGGPVDTQYF. The CDR3 nucleotides are TGTGCCAGCAGCCAGTCCCAGGGGGGCCCGGTAGATACGCAGTATTTT.

The rearrangement joins TRBV27 to TRBJ2-7; D gene ambiguous. Trimming took 2 bases from V and 3 from J, leaving 5 bases between them. CDR3 length equals 12 residues. The germline V gene has CDR1 MNHEY and CDR2 SMNVEV (reference sequence). Written as DNA, the CDR3 is TGTGCCAGCAGTTTAAACCTCTACGAGCAGTACTTC. Amino acids: CASSLNLYEQYF.

The chain recombines TRBV6-5 with TRBJ2-5; D not certain. The ends were cut back, 4 bases at V and 0 bases at J, with 3 bases in the middle. Germline assignment: CDR1 MNHEY and CDR2 SVGAGI. This CDR3 comprises 12 residues. In DNA, the CDR3 is TGTGCCAGCAGTTCTAACCAAGAGACCCAGTACTTC. Protein sequence: CASSSNQETQYF.

V usage is TRBV7-8 and J usage is TRBJ2-7; D possibly matches TRBD1 or TRBD2 (5 bases each). The V end was cut by 5 bases, the J end by 4 bases, with 18 bases between. The CDR3 totals 15 residues. The germline V gene encodes CDR1 SGHVS and CDR2 FQNEAQ. CDR3 protein: CASSISQDFEYEQYF. The CDR3 nucleotides read TGTGCCAGCAGCATTTCACAGGACTTCGAATACGAGCAGTACTTC.

V gene TRBV11-2 combines with J gene TRBJ1-5, with 10 bases lining up with TRBD1. V gave up 4 bases and J gave up 3 bases; unmatched junction bases: 3. CDR1 and CDR2 from the germline V gene are SGHAT and FQNNGV. The CDR3 covers 15 residues. The CDR3 region is CASSSGTGDNQPQHF. The CDR3 nucleotides read TGTGCCAGCAGCTCAGGGACAGGGGACAATCAGCCCCAGCATTTT.

The V and J genes are TRBV29-1 and TRBJ2-2; TRBD1 is a possible D gene (6 bases). The CDR3 runs to 13 residues. Germline V gene lookup returns CDR1 SQVTM and CDR2 ANQGSEA. V was shortened by 7 bases and J by 4 bases, with 13 bases between the two germline ends. CDR3 loop: CSAEQGFTGELFF. CDR3 bases: TGCAGCGCCGAACAGGGTTTCACCGGGGAGCTGTTTTTT.

This clone has just one count. The chain uses TRBV7-2 and TRBJ1-2, with 10 bases aligning to TRBD1. The germline gives CDR1 SGHTA, CDR2 FQGNSA. The CDR3 contains 15 residues. The V gene end was trimmed by 7 bases and the J gene end by 2 bases; junction bases not matched to a gene: 7. This chain's CDR3 is CASTEDRGQNYGYTF. CDR3 DNA sequence: TGTGCCAGCACTGAAGACAGGGGGCAAAACTATGGCTACACCTTC. Variable domain in full (rest from reference TRBV7-2 and TRBJ1-2): GAGVSQSPSNKVTEKGKDVELRCDPISGHTALYWYRQSLGQGLEFLIYFQGNSAPDKSGLPSDRFSAERTGGSVSTLTIQRTQQEDSAVYLCASTEDRGQNYGYTFGSGTRLTVV.

This clone was seen only a few times. The junction departs from the called germline gene at one end, perhaps through a read error. V gene TRBV7-7 combines with J gene TRBJ2-3; no reliable D call. Germline CDR1 SSHAT, CDR2 FNYEAQ (reference sequence). The CDR3 runs to 14 residues. The DNA for the CDR3 is TGTGCTAGCAGCTTGAGCAGGTACACAGATACGCAGTATTTT. Its translation: CASSLSRYTDTQYF.

Sample share makes this clone medium-sized (0.01 to 0.1%). At the DNA level, this CDR3 is encoded by other sequences in the same sample as well. The chain has TRBV5-8 and TRBJ1-1; tentatively, D is TRBD1 (6 bases). The CDR3 is 15 residues long. Germline values: CDR1 SGHTS, CDR2 YDEGEE. Trimming left V 0 bases short and J 1 base short, with 10 bases between. DNA of the CDR3: TGTGCCAGCAGCTTGGGCCAGGGGTCGAACACTGAAGCTTTCTTT. Protein: CASSLGQGSNTEAFF. The entire variable domain, with the rest obtained from reference TRBV5-8 and TRBJ1-1, is as follows: EAGVTQSPTHLIKTRGQQATLRCSPISGHTSVYWYQQALGLGLQFLLWYDEGEERNRGNFPPRFSGRQFPNYSSELNVNALELEDSALYLCASSLGQGSNTEAFFGQGTRLTVV.

CDR3: CASSVEGGELFF. In DNA, the CDR3 is TGTGCCAGCAGCGTAGAAGGCGGGGAGCTGTTTTTT. The chain recombines TRBV9 with TRBJ2-2; D not resolved. Germline V gene data show CDR1 as SGDLS and CDR2 as YYNGEE. Trimming stripped 0 bases from V and 7 bases from J, with 4 bases between. This CDR3 region has 12 residues.

The chain combines TRBV5-1 with TRBJ2-7, with 9 bases identical to TRBD2. Germline V gene data show CDR1 as SGHRS and CDR2 as YFSETQ. This CDR3 is built from 15 residues. The J segment lost 2 bases and the V segment lost 5 bases, leaving 8 bases of the junction unmatched. The CDR3 protein is CASRVAGVGAYEQYF. The CDR3 coding sequence is TGCGCCAGCAGAGTAGCGGGAGTAGGGGCCTACGAGCAGTACTTC.

This clone was counted between two and nine times. This chain links TRBV19 with TRBJ2-7; 9 nucleotides line up with TRBD2. Germline-derived CDR1 and CDR2 are LNHDA and SQIVND (reference sequence). This CDR3 has 13 residues. Losses at the gene ends were 3 bases for V and 4 bases for J; bases not matched to a gene: 1. Here the CDR3 DNA reads TGTGCCAGTAGTATGGGACTAGCTTACGAGCAGTACTTC. Protein: CASSMGLAYEQYF.

The V call is TRBV30, the J call TRBJ1-2, with D hard to call. CDR1 GTSNPN and CDR2 SVGIG come from the germline V gene (reference sequence). CDR3 length: 15 residues. The ends were cut back, 2 bases at V and 8 bases at J, with 21 bases in the middle. The CDR3 sequence: CAWSWSPTSEGGYTF. For the CDR3, the DNA is TGTGCCTGGAGTTGGTCCCCGACTTCCGAGGGAGGCTACACCTTC.